This T cell receptor (beta chain) was found in a study of shared clonotypes between healthy human individuals. Study summary: For every donor, three CD4 naive, three CD4 memory, two CD8 naive and one CD8 memory plates were used. Study conclusions and caveats: Naive subsets generally had larger estimated richness than memory subsets. A handful of donors shared 4.5% to 6.5% of their naive CD4 clonotypes.

The method was immunoSEQ multiplex PCR; TCRdb's version includes in-frame clones alone and lacks a portion of them. The sample lists hundreds of thousands of clones, roughly 96% occurring once. Naive CD8 cells comprised CD45RO-negative, CCR7-positively selected cells, excluding terminally differentiated effector memory CD45RA+ cells. Among the donors, all were Caucasian adults who lived in Nashville, Tennessee. In germline, CDR1 is SGHDT, CDR2 YYEEEE. V was clipped by 0 bases and J by 5 bases, with 8 bases between them. This CDR3 has 13 amino acids. Comment on this clone: Its antigen is unknown. Other DNA sequences within the sample encode an identical CDR3.

This TCR came from a woman aged 25 to 39 in good health. Sequencing was done on a sample of naive CD8+ T cells sorted from blood. The chain employs TRBV5-6 and TRBJ2-5; D is unclear. Here the CDR3 reads CASSLGGWETQYF. The CDR3 bases are TGTGCCAGCAGCTTGGGGGGTTGGGAGACCCAGTACTTC. The full variable domain, its missing parts supplied by reference TRBV5-6 and TRBJ2-5, is DAGVTQSPTHLIKTRGQQVTLRCSPKSGHDTVSWYQQALGQGPQFIFQYYEEEERQRGNFPDRFSGHQFPNYSSELNVNALLLGDSALYLCASSLGGWETQYFGPGTRLLVL.